This T cell receptor (beta chain) was profiled in a study of blood T cell repertoires in COVID-19. The assay was immunoSEQ multiplex PCR, and TCRdb's table has in-frame clones only and misses some. The data hold 150,000 to 200,000 clones, with roughly nine tenths observed a single time. Trimming cost V 1 base and J 4 bases; bases outside gene matches: 1. CDR3 length: 14 amino acids. Per the germline V gene, CDR1 is SGHDT and CDR2 is YYEEEE. This chain connects TRBV5-6 to TRBJ2-7; 11 bases align to TRBD2. This TCR was recovered from a woman between 65 and 79 years old with acute or convalescent COVID-19. Input material: peripheral blood. This chain's CDR3 is CASSLTSGGYEQYF. The CDR3 DNA reads as TGTGCCAGCAGCTTGACTAGCGGGGGTTACGAGCAGTACTTC.